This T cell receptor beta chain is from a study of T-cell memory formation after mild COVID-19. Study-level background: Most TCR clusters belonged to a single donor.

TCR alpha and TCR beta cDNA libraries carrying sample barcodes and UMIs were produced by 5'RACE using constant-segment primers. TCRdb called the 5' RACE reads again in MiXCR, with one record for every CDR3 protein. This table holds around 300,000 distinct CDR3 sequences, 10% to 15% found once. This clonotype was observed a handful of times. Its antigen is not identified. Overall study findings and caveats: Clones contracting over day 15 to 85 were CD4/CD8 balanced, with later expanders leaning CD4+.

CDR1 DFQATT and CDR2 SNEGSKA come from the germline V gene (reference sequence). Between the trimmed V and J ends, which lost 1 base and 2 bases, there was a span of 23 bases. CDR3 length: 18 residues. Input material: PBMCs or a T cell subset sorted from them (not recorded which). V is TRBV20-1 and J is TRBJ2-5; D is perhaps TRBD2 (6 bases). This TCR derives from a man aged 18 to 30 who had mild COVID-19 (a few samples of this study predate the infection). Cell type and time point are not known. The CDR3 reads CSARGYSRGRGFQETQYF. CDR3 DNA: TGCAGTGCTAGAGGGTACAGTCGAGGGCGGGGATTTCAAGAGACCCAGTACTTC.